The 32 T cell receptor beta chains listed next were all sequenced from one sample in a study of T cell changes during pregnancy in multiple sclerosis. Here immunoSEQ multiplex PCR was the method, and the copy in TCRdb shows in-frame clones only, minus some. The sample lists under 45,000 clones, more than 70% occurring once. The sequences come from CD8+ T cells from peripheral blood mononuclear cells, collected in the first trimester of pregnancy. Every receptor here comes from a female donor with multiple sclerosis, enrolled in a pregnancy study.

The chain recombines TRBV27 with TRBJ2-7; D not certain. The CDR3 covers 12 residues. Trimming cost V 6 bases and J 5 bases, with 11 bases left between them. The germline V gene encodes CDR1 MNHEY and CDR2 SMNVEV (reference sequence). The CDR3 spells CASSRTVDEQYF. CDR3 in DNA: TGTGCCAGCAGCCGAACGGTGGACGAGCAGTACTTC.

This clone was seen more than once but under ten times. This sequence joins TRBV9 and TRBJ1-5; D is unresolved. Germline V gene data show CDR1 as SGDLS and CDR2 as YYNGEE. This CDR3 contains 14 residues. Trimming left V 4 bases short and J 4 bases short, with 12 bases between. In DNA, the CDR3 is TGTGCCAGCAGCAGGTCCGAGGTTAATCAGCCCCAGCATTTT. Amino acid sequence: CASSRSEVNQPQHF.

This chain connects TRBV7-9 to TRBJ1-2; 10 bases are shared with TRBD1. From germline, CDR1 is SEHNR and CDR2 FQNEAQ (reference sequence). The ends lost 7 bases at V and 7 bases at J; junction bases unmatched: 12. The CDR3 loop spans 15 amino acids. The CDR3 spells CASNSGTGAPLGYTF. The CDR3 bases are TGTGCCAGCAACTCAGGGACAGGGGCCCCCCTTGGCTACACCTTC.

The rearrangement links TRBV9 to TRBJ2-1; 9 positions agree with TRBD1. The CDR3 sequence is 18 residues long. The V and J ends lost 0 bases and 6 bases, in that order; junction bases with no gene match: 13. From germline, CDR1 is SGDLS and CDR2 YYNGEE. The CDR3 spells CASSVAPGQGPQSNEQFF. The CDR3 DNA sequence: TGTGCCAGCAGCGTAGCTCCGGGACAGGGCCCCCAGAGCAATGAGCAGTTCTTC.

V and J are TRBV9 and TRBJ2-7; 10 nucleotides agree with TRBD1. Germline V gene data show CDR1 as SGDLS and CDR2 as YYNGEE. Unmatched junction bases numbered 5, after V lost 4 bases and J lost 4 bases. The CDR3 covers 14 residues. The CDR3 protein is CASSPPDRGYEQYF. The CDR3 DNA follows: TGTGCCAGCAGCCCCCCGGACAGGGGGTACGAGCAGTACTTC.

The V and J genes are TRBV7-2 and TRBJ1-1; D is unresolved. There are 11 residues in the CDR3. Germline values: CDR1 SGHTA, CDR2 FQGNSA. Deletions cut 3 bases from V and 7 bases from J, with 6 bases between. This CDR3 reads CASSFGSEAFF. The DNA of the CDR3 is TGTGCCAGCAGCTTCGGTAGTGAAGCTTTCTTT.

This chain links TRBV4-1 with TRBJ1-2; D not resolved. V dropped 1 base and J dropped 0 bases, with 3 bases sitting between them. This CDR3 is 13 amino acids long. The germline V gene encodes CDR1 MGHRA and CDR2 YSYEKL. The CDR3 reads CASSQGANYGYTF. As DNA, the CDR3 is TGCGCCAGCAGCCAAGGAGCTAACTATGGCTACACCTTC.

V usage is TRBV9 and J usage is TRBJ2-1; 7 bases are shared with TRBD2. The V segment lost 2 bases and the J segment 4 bases; nucleotides outside the gene matches: 3. This CDR3 comprises 14 residues. Germline CDR1 and CDR2: SGDLS and YYNGEE. The CDR3 loop reads CASSVFGGYNEQFF. For the CDR3, the DNA is TGTGCCAGCAGCGTTTTCGGGGGGTACAATGAGCAGTTCTTC.

The gene calls are TRBV13 and TRBJ2-7, with 7 bases identical to TRBD1. This CDR3 has 15 residues. Germline CDR1 and CDR2: PRHDT and FYEKMQ (reference sequence). The J segment lost 0 bases and the V segment lost 5 bases, leaving 7 bases of the junction unmatched. CDR3 sequence: CASSTGQSLSYEQYF. The CDR3 region has the DNA TGTGCCAGCAGCACGGGACAGAGCCTCTCCTACGAGCAGTACTTC.

The chain joins TRBV6-5 to TRBJ1-1; possible D gene TRBD1, 5 bases. CDR1 and CDR2 (germline): MNHEY, SVGAGI. CDR3 length equals 13 residues. Trimming took off 7 bases at V and 5 bases at J, with 14 bases between the two ends. The CDR3 nucleotides read TGTGCCAGCACCCCGCGGGGGAGGACTGAAGCTTTCTTT. The encoded protein is CASTPRGRTEAFF.

The V and J genes are TRBV14 and TRBJ2-3; 13 bases are shared with TRBD2. CDR3 length: 16 amino acids. Germline CDR1 and CDR2: SGHDN and FVKESK. The V segment lost 2 bases and the J segment 6 bases; nucleotides outside the gene matches: 5. The DNA of the CDR3 is TGTGCCAGCAGCCAACCACTAGCGGGGGGGATGGATACGCAGTATTTT. This encodes CASSQPLAGGMDTQYF. Based on the CDR3 plus reference TRBV14 and TRBJ2-3, the full variable domain is EAGVTQFPSHSVIEKGQTVTLRCDPISGHDNLYWYRRVMGKEIKFLLHFVKESKQDESGMPNNRFLAERTGGTYSTLKVQPAELEDSGVYFCASSQPLAGGMDTQYFGPGTRLTVL.

V is TRBV6-1 and J is TRBJ1-1; maybe TRBD1 (5 bases). CDR3 size: 14 residues. Per the germline V gene, CDR1 is MNHNS and CDR2 is SASEGT. The ends were cut back, 6 bases at V and 0 bases at J, with 11 bases in the middle. The CDR3 region is CASRVGTLNTEAFF. In DNA, the CDR3 is TGTGCCAGCAGGGTCGGGACTTTGAACACTGAAGCTTTCTTT.

This chain links TRBV27 with TRBJ2-1, with TRBD2 as a possible D gene (6 bases). The CDR3 runs 11 residues. Trimming stripped 10 bases from V and 6 bases from J, with 10 bases between. Germline values: CDR1 MNHEY, CDR2 SMNVEV (reference sequence). The CDR3 protein is CATVGGNEQFF. CDR3 DNA: TGTGCCACCGTGGGGGGCAATGAGCAGTTCTTC.

Comments on this clone: Relative to the germline gene, one junction end is altered; a read error may explain this. Here the CDR3 reads CASRAMRDLGF. CDR3 sequence (DNA): TGTGCCAGCAGGGCTATGAGAGACTTGGGTTTT. The rearrangement links TRBV27 to TRBJ1-4, with no clear D. This CDR3 spans 11 amino acids. Germline CDR1 MNHEY, CDR2 SMNVEV (reference sequence). Together with reference TRBV27 and TRBJ1-4, the CDR3 gives the full variable domain: EAQVTQNPRYLITVTGKKLTVTCSQNMNHEYMSWYRQDPGLGLRQIYYSMNVEVTDKGDVPEGYKVSRKEKRNFPLILESPSPNQTSLYFCASRAMRDLGFGSGTQLSVL.

The chain uses TRBV7-3 and TRBJ1-2, with TRBD1 identical over 9 bases. Germline V CDR1 and CDR2: SGHTA, FQGTGA. V lost 5 bases and J lost 8; bases outside the gene matches: 3. The CDR3 is made up of 12 amino acids. Written as DNA, the CDR3 is TGTGCCAGCAGCCCGGGACAGGGCGGCTACACCTTC. Encoded protein: CASSPGQGGYTF.

The chain carries TRBV6-1 and TRBJ1-2, with 8 bases fitting TRBD1. J was trimmed by 4 bases and V by 4 bases; bases with no gene match: 11. This CDR3 has 16 residues. Germline V gene sequence: CDR1 MNHNS, CDR2 SASEGT. Written as DNA, the CDR3 is TGTGCCAGCAGTGGCCCAGGGGGACAGGAAATCTATGGCTACACCTTC. It yields the protein CASSGPGGQEIYGYTF.

In its sample, this clone was seen a few times. The CDR3 nucleotides are TGCGCCAGCAGCCTGTTGGGACAGGGACATAATGAAAAACTGTTTTTT. Encoded protein: CASSLLGQGHNEKLFF. The chain carries TRBV4-1 and TRBJ1-4, with 9 bases lining up with TRBD1. The ends lost 4 bases at V and 4 bases at J; junction bases unmatched: 7. CDR1 MGHRA and CDR2 YSYEKL come from the germline V gene. The CDR3 spans 16 residues.

The chain has TRBV9 and TRBJ2-5; possibly TRBD2 for D (7 bases). The CDR3 sequence is 13 residues long. The V end lost 3 bases, the J end lost 5 bases, and 11 bases lay between the germline ends. The germline gives CDR1 SGDLS, CDR2 YYNGEE. The CDR3 DNA is TGTGCCAGCAGCGCGGGGGGCAAGGAGACCCAGTACTTC. Amino acid sequence: CASSAGGKETQYF.

This chain connects TRBV4-3 to TRBJ2-7; 10 bases align to TRBD1. Germline trimming cut 0 bases from V and 5 bases from J; bases unmatched to any gene: 4. The CDR3 consists of 15 residues. Germline V gene sequence: CDR1 LGHNA, CDR2 YSLEER. CDR3 in DNA: TGCGCCAGCAGCCAAGATGCCGGGACAGGGGACGAGCAGTACTTC. It encodes CASSQDAGTGDEQYF.

The chain links TRBV19 to TRBJ1-4, with D perhaps TRBD1 (5 bases). Trimming left V 11 bases short and J 8 bases short, with 12 bases between. This CDR3 contains 11 residues. Germline CDR1 is LNHDA and CDR2 is SQIVND (reference sequence). This chain's CDR3 is CAGRKGEKLFF. The CDR3 region has the DNA TGTGCCGGCCGGAAGGGGGAAAAACTGTTTTTT.

The chain has TRBV20-1 and TRBJ1-2; no definite D call. The CDR3 has 11 amino acids. The ends were cut back, 0 bases at V and 11 bases at J, with 10 bases in the middle. From germline, CDR1 is DFQATT and CDR2 SNEGSKA (reference sequence). The CDR3 loop reads CSARDSHKYTF. CDR3 DNA: TGCAGTGCTAGAGATTCACACAAGTACACCTTC.

The chain employs TRBV4-2 and TRBJ1-1, with 10 bases lining up with TRBD1. Per the germline V gene, CDR1 is LGHNA and CDR2 is YNFKEQ. The J segment lost 0 bases and the V segment lost 0 bases, leaving 7 bases of the junction unmatched. The CDR3 length is 18 residues. CDR3 sequence (DNA): TGTGCCAGCAGCCAAGAACTGGGGACAGGGGACATGAACACTGAAGCTTTCTTT. Protein: CASSQELGTGDMNTEAFF.

The chain is built from TRBV13 and TRBJ1-1; D is perhaps TRBD1 (6 bases). The length of the CDR3 is 13 residues. Trimming left V 5 bases short and J 8 bases short, with 15 bases between. Germline V gives CDR1 PRHDT, CDR2 FYEKMQ (reference sequence). CDR3: CASSPPGTTEAFF. The CDR3, as DNA: TGTGCCAGCAGCCCCCCAGGGACAACCGAAGCTTTCTTT.

The V and J genes are TRBV6-5 and TRBJ1-1; TRBD1 matches at 8 bases. The length of the CDR3 is 11 residues. Losses at the gene ends were 7 bases for V and 10 bases for J; bases not matched to a gene: 5. Germline V gene data show CDR1 as MNHEY and CDR2 as SVGAGI. The CDR3 region is CASTRDRSAFF. In DNA, the CDR3 is TGTGCCAGCACCCGGGACAGGTCAGCTTTCTTT.

The gene calls are TRBV14 and TRBJ1-6, with D maybe TRBD1 (5 bases). V lost 5 bases and J 0 bases, leaving 11 bases between the germline ends. CDR1 and CDR2 (germline): SGHDN, FVKESK. The CDR3 runs 16 residues. The CDR3 here is CASSVTGSSYNSPLHF. In DNA form, the CDR3 reads TGTGCCAGCAGCGTCACAGGTAGCTCCTATAATTCACCCCTCCACTTT.

The J gene is TRBJ2-7, the V gene TRBV21-1; the tabulated D call, TRBD1, remains unverified against the DNA. TRBV21-1 is described as a pseudogene. The CDR3 totals 15 residues. The CDR3 loop reads CASSTRQEVSYEQYF. DNA of the CDR3: TGTGCCAGCAGCACAAGACAGGAAGTCTCCTACGAGCAGTACTTC.

This chain uses TRBV13 with TRBJ2-1; 13 bases match TRBD2. The CDR3 has 15 residues. V shed 4 bases and J 7 bases; nucleotides not matched to a gene: 4. Germline V CDR1 and CDR2: PRHDT, FYEKMQ (reference sequence). The CDR3 here is CASSSPGLAGNEQFF. CDR3 nucleotides: TGTGCCAGCAGCTCCCCGGGACTAGCGGGGAATGAGCAGTTCTTC.

The gene calls are TRBV11-1 and TRBJ1-1; D unclear. Trimming took 5 bases from V and 0 from J, leaving 13 bases between them. Germline CDR1 SGHAT, CDR2 FQDESV (reference sequence). The CDR3 runs to 15 residues. The CDR3 nucleotides are TGTGCCAGCAGCCCAAGGGAGAACTTGAACACTGAAGCTTTCTTT. Protein: CASSPRENLNTEAFF.

The chain uses TRBV7-6 and TRBJ2-3, with 9 positions matching TRBD2. The germline V gene has CDR1 SGHVS and CDR2 FNYEAQ. J lost 8 bases, V lost 5 bases, and 11 bases had no gene match. The CDR3 has 15 residues. The DNA for the CDR3 is TGTGCCAGCAGCCCAGCCCTGGGAGCGGGGGGTACGCAGTATTTT. Translation gives CASSPALGAGGTQYF.

The chain links TRBV4-2 to TRBJ1-1, with 8 bases fitting TRBD1. The CDR3 is made up of 14 amino acids. CDR1 and CDR2 from the germline V gene are LGHNA and YNFKEQ. With V trimmed by 4 bases and J by 6 bases, 7 bases remained unmatched. The CDR3 nucleotides are TGTGCCAGCAGCCCGAGACAGGGGTTCGCTGAAGCTTTCTTT. Translation: CASSPRQGFAEAFF.

The chain combines TRBV13 with TRBJ1-4; TRBD1 might be the D (6 bases). Germline-derived CDR1 and CDR2 are PRHDT and FYEKMQ (reference sequence). The length of the CDR3 is 13 residues. V lost 3 bases and J 5 bases, leaving 7 bases between the germline ends. The CDR3 nucleotides are TGTGCCAGCAGCTTTCAGGGGAATGAAAAACTGTTTTTT. Protein sequence: CASSFQGNEKLFF.

The CDR3 is CASSELAQITDTQYF. In DNA, the CDR3 is TGTGCCAGCAGTGAACTAGCCCAGATCACAGATACGCAGTATTTT. The chain links TRBV2 to TRBJ2-3; TRBD2 is a possible D gene (5 bases). The CDR3 totals 15 residues. Trimming stripped 2 bases from V and 2 bases from J, with 11 bases between. Germline V gene lookup returns CDR1 SNHLY and CDR2 FYNNEI.